This passage covers 23 T cell receptor beta chains from one sample sequenced in a study of T-cell memory formation after mild COVID-19. TCRdb called the 5' RACE reads again in MiXCR, with one record for every CDR3 protein. The sample carries more than 110,000 distinct CDR3 sequences, approximately 25% recorded once. The sample taken for sequencing was PBMCs or a T cell subset sorted from them (not recorded which). Source of these receptors: an adult woman who had mild COVID-19 (a few samples of this study predate the infection). Cell type and time point are not known.

V usage is TRBV24-1 and J usage is TRBJ2-7; the match to TRBD1 covers 8 bases. CDR1 and CDR2 from the germline V gene are KGHDR and SFDVKD. There are 15 residues in the CDR3. V was clipped by 10 bases and J by 1 base; unmatched bases: 11. The CDR3 spells CATAPGTGTSYEQYF. In nucleotides, the CDR3 is TGTGCCACAGCCCCCGGGACAGGAACTTCCTACGAGCAGTACTTC.

This clonotype was detected only a few times. The rearrangement links TRBV7-2 to TRBJ2-1, with 14 bases that match TRBD2. Germline V lookup: CDR1 SGHTA, CDR2 FQGNSA. The ends lost 5 bases at V and 4 bases at J; junction bases unmatched: 4. This CDR3 has 16 residues. This CDR3 is CASSAGLAGGYNEQFF. The DNA of the CDR3 is TGTGCCAGCAGCGCCGGACTAGCGGGAGGATACAATGAGCAGTTCTTC.

V gene TRBV7-9 combines with J gene TRBJ1-2; the D gene is possibly TRBD1 (5 bases). Germline V gene data show CDR1 as SEHNR and CDR2 as FQNEAQ (reference sequence). CDR3 length: 16 residues. V was shortened by 0 bases and J by 8 bases, with 19 bases between the two germline ends. As DNA, the CDR3 is TGTGCCAGCAGCTTAGCGGTCGGGACGAGGTTTGACGGCTACACCTTC. Translating it yields CASSLAVGTRFDGYTF.

The chain couples TRBV7-9 to TRBJ2-1; 13 bases fit TRBD2. Germline CDR1 is SEHNR and CDR2 is FQNEAQ (reference sequence). V lost 4 bases to trimming and J lost 9 bases; unmatched junction nucleotides: 9. This CDR3 contains 16 residues. CDR3: CASSSRTSGGPLEQFF. The CDR3 DNA reads TGTGCCAGCAGCTCCCGGACTAGCGGGGGCCCCCTTGAGCAGTTCTTC.

This sequence joins TRBV15 and TRBJ1-2; D is ambiguous. The CDR3 has 13 amino acids. The germline gives CDR1 LNHNV, CDR2 YYDKDF (reference sequence). Trimming shortened V by 3 bases and J by 4 bases, and 9 bases separated the two germline ends. As DNA, the CDR3 is TGTGCCACCAGCAGTGGTCAGGCCTATGGCTACACCTTC. This codes for CATSSGQAYGYTF.

The sample holds a few counts of this clonotype. The V call is TRBV12-3 or TRBV12-4, the J call TRBJ2-7; D is perhaps TRBD1 (6 bases). The CDR3 is made up of 12 amino acids. The V end was cut by 6 bases, the J end by 3 bases, with 9 bases between. DNA of the CDR3: TGTGCCAGCAGGCAGGACAGCTACGAGCAGTACTTC. It translates to CASRQDSYEQYF.

This chain joins TRBV15 and TRBJ1-4; no definite D call. V was clipped by 1 base and J by 5 bases, with 11 bases between them. The germline V gene has CDR1 LNHNV and CDR2 YYDKDF (reference sequence). The length of the CDR3 is 15 residues. CDR3 sequence reads: CATSRAWKQNEKLFF. The CDR3 DNA reads as TGTGCCACCAGCAGAGCATGGAAACAGAATGAAAAACTGTTTTTT.

This clonotype was seen only a few times. CDR3 in amino acids: CASSQEGYEQYF. CDR3 coding DNA: TGCGCCAGCAGCCAAGAAGGGTATGAGCAGTACTTC. J is TRBJ2-7 and V is TRBV4-3, with no clear D. Per the germline V gene, CDR1 is LGHNA and CDR2 is YSLEER. Trimming cost V 0 bases and J 7 bases, with 7 bases left between them. The CDR3 is 12 residues long.

For this clonotype: The junction differs from germline at one of its ends, possibly a read error. This chain links TRBV2 with TRBJ1-5, with 9 bases matching TRBD1. This CDR3 is built from 15 residues. The germline V gene has CDR1 SNHLY and CDR2 FYNNEI. The CDR3 sequence is CASRGGQGSHQPQHF. DNA for the CDR3: TGTGCCAGCAGGGGGGGACAGGGTAGCCATCAGCCCCAGCATTTT.

The chain combines TRBV5-1 with TRBJ2-7, with 9 bases lining up with TRBD2. With V trimmed by 1 base and J by 3 bases, 5 bases remained unmatched. This CDR3 spans 15 amino acids. The germline V gene has CDR1 SGHRS and CDR2 YFSETQ. CDR3 loop: CASSLTTSGNYEQYF. DNA for the CDR3: TGCGCCAGCAGCTTGACGACTAGCGGCAACTACGAGCAGTACTTC.

The chain employs TRBV5-1 and TRBJ2-6, with D maybe TRBD2 (5 bases). Germline loops: CDR1 SGHRS, CDR2 YFSETQ. V was pared by 2 bases and J by 4 bases, with 10 bases between. The CDR3 totals 15 residues. The CDR3: CASSFAGAGANVLTF. The DNA for the CDR3 is TGCGCCAGCAGCTTCGCGGGTGCCGGGGCCAACGTCCTGACTTTC. The full variable domain, in which reference TRBV5-1 and TRBJ2-6 provide the parts outside the CDR3, is KAGVTQTPRYLIKTRGQQVTLSCSPISGHRSVSWYQQTPGQGLQFLFEYFSETQRNKGNFPGRFSGRQFSNSRSEMNVSTLELGDSALYLCASSFAGAGANVLTFGAGSRLTVL.

The chain links TRBV29-1 to TRBJ1-5; D gene ambiguous. The CDR3 loop spans 13 amino acids. Per germline, CDR1 SQVTM and CDR2 ANQGSEA. V was clipped by 4 bases and J by 6 bases, with 13 bases between them. The CDR3, as DNA: TGCAGCGTTGCAGGAGGTCTCGGTCAGCCCCAGCATTTT. Protein: CSVAGGLGQPQHF.

This clonotype was observed a handful of times. The chain uses TRBV7-9 and TRBJ1-1, with 7 bases lining up with TRBD1. The germline CDR1 and CDR2 sequences are SEHNR and FQNEAQ (reference sequence). V lost 6 bases, J lost 4 bases, and 5 bases stayed unmatched. The CDR3 has 13 amino acids. The CDR3: CASSPQGSTEAFF. As DNA, the CDR3 is TGTGCCAGCAGTCCACAGGGGAGCACTGAAGCTTTCTTT. Together with reference TRBV7-9 and TRBJ1-1, the CDR3 gives the full variable domain: DTGVSQNPRHKITKRGQNVTFRCDPISEHNRLYWYRQTLGQGPEFLTYFQNEAQLEKSRLLSDRFSAERPKGSFSTLEIQRTEQGDSAMYLCASSPQGSTEAFFGQGTRLTVV.

This chain connects TRBV7-3 to TRBJ1-1; TRBD1 is a possible D gene (5 bases). Trimming stripped 5 bases from V and 8 bases from J, with 18 bases between. CDR1 SGHTA and CDR2 FQGTGA come from the germline V gene. This CDR3 has 14 amino acids. CDR3 region: CASSAYPGTPEAFF. The CDR3 nucleotides are TGTGCCAGCAGCGCCTATCCCGGGACGCCAGAAGCTTTCTTT.

A few counts support this clonotype. The chain recombines TRBV20-1 with TRBJ2-5; 13 bases fit TRBD2. The CDR3 contains 15 residues. The germline V gene encodes CDR1 DFQATT and CDR2 SNEGSKA (reference sequence). V lost 6 bases and J lost 4; bases outside the gene matches: 8. The CDR3 region is CSAPPLAGGPETQYF. The CDR3 region has the DNA TGCAGTGCCCCGCCACTAGCGGGAGGGCCAGAGACCCAGTACTTC.

This chain joins TRBV12-3 or TRBV12-4 and TRBJ1-1, with D possibly being TRBD1 (6 bases). This CDR3 spans 12 amino acids. V lost 6 bases and J 1 base, leaving 6 bases between the germline ends. Written as DNA, the CDR3 is TGTGCCAGCAGGACAGGGAACACTGAAGCTTTCTTT. Amino acids: CASRTGNTEAFF.

The chain links TRBV11-2 to TRBJ1-1; 7 positions match TRBD1. The germline CDR1 and CDR2 sequences are SGHAT and FQNNGV. The CDR3 contains 17 residues. V gave up 2 bases and J gave up 0 bases; unmatched junction bases: 9. The CDR3 region is CASSLIGTGEMNTEAFF. As DNA, the CDR3 is TGTGCCAGCAGCTTAATAGGAACAGGGGAAATGAACACTGAAGCTTTCTTT.

The V call is TRBV4-2, the J call TRBJ2-7; D not certain. CDR1 LGHNA and CDR2 YNFKEQ come from the germline V gene. With 5 bases removed from V and 6 bases from J, the gap between germline ends came to 8 bases. The CDR3 length is 11 residues. CDR3 loop: CASSRSSEQYF. The CDR3 nucleotides are TGTGCCAGCAGCAGGTCGTCCGAGCAGTACTTC.

There are many counts of this clonotype. This chain joins TRBV4-1 and TRBJ2-3; 7 nucleotides line up with TRBD2. V shed 0 bases and J 0 bases; nucleotides not matched to a gene: 6. This CDR3 has 17 amino acids. The V gene's germline CDR1 is MGHRA and CDR2 YSYEKL. CDR3 coding DNA: TGCGCCAGCAGCCAAGACCCCGGGGGGAGGAGCACAGATACGCAGTATTTT. Translated: CASSQDPGGRSTDTQYF.

This rearrangement joins TRBV20-1 to TRBJ2-7, with D possibly being TRBD1 (6 bases). The CDR3 has 13 residues. Germline V lookup: CDR1 DFQATT, CDR2 SNEGSKA (reference sequence). Trimming removed 7 bases from V and 2 bases from J, with 15 bases in between. CDR3 amino acids: CSVLEQGTYEQYF. The CDR3, as DNA: TGCAGTGTCCTAGAACAGGGAACCTACGAGCAGTACTTC.

The chain uses TRBV4-1 and TRBJ1-1; no clear D. This CDR3 region has 14 residues. Trimming removed 0 bases at V and 4 bases at J, with 9 bases between. CDR1 is MGHRA, CDR2 YSYEKL, per germline. The CDR3 nucleotides are TGCGCCAGCAGCCAAGATGGGCGGCTCACTGAAGCTTTCTTT. It is translated as CASSQDGRLTEAFF.

Relative to its sample, this clonotype is medium-sized. The gene calls are TRBV7-9 and TRBJ1-1, with 7 bases identical to TRBD1. CDR1 SEHNR and CDR2 FQNEAQ come from the germline V gene (reference sequence). CDR3 length: 14 amino acids. Trimming at V came to 4 bases and at J to 12 bases, leaving 14 bases not matched to a gene. CDR3: CASSSPDRTAGTFF. CDR3 coding DNA: TGTGCCAGCAGCTCCCCGGACAGGACCGCCGGAACTTTCTTT.

V and J are TRBV29-1 and TRBJ1-1, with 10 bases identical to TRBD1. The ends lost 5 bases at V and 1 base at J; junction bases unmatched: 4. Germline V gene lookup returns CDR1 SQVTM and CDR2 ANQGSEA. This CDR3 has 14 amino acids. The CDR3: CSVRQGAGNTEAFF. The CDR3 DNA follows: TGCAGCGTTAGACAGGGGGCAGGGAACACTGAAGCTTTCTTT.